This T cell receptor beta chain was obtained from a study of vaccination and CD4 T cells after COVID-19. Study summary: The cells in question were stimulated using overlapping spike peptides derived from SARS-CoV-2, HCoV-NL63, HCoV-OC43 and HCoV-229E.

This clonotype turned up a few times. Its antigen remains unknown. Oncomine TCR Beta short-read sequencing was applied to DNA from cultured CD4+ T cells. In TCRdb, the PCR reads were re-called with MiXCR into one record per CDR3 protein. This sample has some 10,000 distinct CDR3 sequences; about 20% occur once, and the top ten carry around 12%. Treatment meaning: roughly 11-day PBMC culture with coronavirus spike peptide pools or control peptides (ViraFEST assay). V lost 0 bases and J lost 4; bases outside the gene matches: 3. Germline assignment: CDR1 MNHEY and CDR2 SVGAGI. This CDR3 is 15 amino acids long.

The TCR sequence derives from a human donor who had recovered from COVID-19. The genes are TRBV6-5 and TRBJ2-5; TRBD2 matches 9 bases. The sequences come from CD4+ T cells from blood, cultured in vitro, collected after SARS-CoV-2 vaccination. CDR3 loop: CASSYSISGRETQYF. As DNA, the CDR3 is TGTGCCAGCAGTTACTCGATTAGCGGGAGAGAGACCCAGTACTTC.